The clone carrying this T cell receptor (beta chain) showed up just once. Its specificity is unknown. Sequencing was at deep level. Across several immunoSEQ plates, the genomic DNA of each subset was split evenly. The protocol was immunoSEQ multiplex PCR, while the TCRdb copy is restricted to in-frame clones and leaves out a portion. The data show 470,000 or so clones, around four fifths seen once. The germline V and J ends were trimmed by 11 bases and 0 bases, with 11 bases remaining between them. Per germline, CDR1 MGHDK and CDR2 SYGVNS. The CDR3 sequence is 13 residues long. This specimen comes from a study of shared clonotypes between healthy human individuals. Findings and limits, study-wide: How much donors shared clonotypes was expected to be affected by sequencing depth.

This sequence was found in a middle-aged woman in good health. Some clones in this sample may be carry-over from other donors' samples. The chain has TRBV25-1 and TRBJ1-3; D ambiguous. The sample taken for sequencing was PBMCs. The CDR3 DNA reads as TGTGCCTCCGCCCTGGGCTCTGGAAACACCATATATTTT. Translation: CASALGSGNTIYF.